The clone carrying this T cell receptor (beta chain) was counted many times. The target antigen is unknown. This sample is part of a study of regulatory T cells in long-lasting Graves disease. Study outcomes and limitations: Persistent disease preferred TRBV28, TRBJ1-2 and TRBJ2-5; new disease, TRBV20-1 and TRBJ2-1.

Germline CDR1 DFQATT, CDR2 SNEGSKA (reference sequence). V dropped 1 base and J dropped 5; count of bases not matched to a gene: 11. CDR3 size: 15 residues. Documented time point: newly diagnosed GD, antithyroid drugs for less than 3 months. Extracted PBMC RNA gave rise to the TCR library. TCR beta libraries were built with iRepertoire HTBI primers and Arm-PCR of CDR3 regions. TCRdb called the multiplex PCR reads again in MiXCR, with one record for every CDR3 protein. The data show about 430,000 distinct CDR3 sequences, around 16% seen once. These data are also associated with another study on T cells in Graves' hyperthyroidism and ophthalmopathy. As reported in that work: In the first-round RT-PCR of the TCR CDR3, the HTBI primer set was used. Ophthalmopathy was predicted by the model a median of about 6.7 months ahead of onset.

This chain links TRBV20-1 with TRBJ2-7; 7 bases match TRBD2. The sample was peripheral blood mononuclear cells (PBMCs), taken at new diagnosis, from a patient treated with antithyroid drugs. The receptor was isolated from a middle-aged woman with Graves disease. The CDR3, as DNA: TGCAGTGCTAGAGCTCCGCAGGCGGGGACTAACGAGCAGTACTTC. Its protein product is CSARAPQAGTNEQYF.